This T cell receptor beta chain comes out of a study of blood T cells in healthy people across ages. CDR3 length: 11 residues. Germline values: CDR1 DFQATT, CDR2 SNEGSKA (reference sequence). V lost 5 bases and J 9 bases, leaving 13 bases between the germline ends. A sample-barcoded 5' primer and a J-beta primer mix were used in a second PCR of roughly 7 to 11 cycles. TCRdb processed the 5' RACE reads anew with MiXCR; each CDR3 protein has one entry. The table has approximately 1.5 million distinct CDR3 sequences, about 32% seen once. This chain connects TRBV20-1 to TRBJ1-2; D unclear. Specimen: blood. The source is a woman in her thirties in good health. DNA of the CDR3: TGCAGTGCTGGCTCGGGGTATAGCTACACCTTC. Translated: CSAGSGYSYTF.